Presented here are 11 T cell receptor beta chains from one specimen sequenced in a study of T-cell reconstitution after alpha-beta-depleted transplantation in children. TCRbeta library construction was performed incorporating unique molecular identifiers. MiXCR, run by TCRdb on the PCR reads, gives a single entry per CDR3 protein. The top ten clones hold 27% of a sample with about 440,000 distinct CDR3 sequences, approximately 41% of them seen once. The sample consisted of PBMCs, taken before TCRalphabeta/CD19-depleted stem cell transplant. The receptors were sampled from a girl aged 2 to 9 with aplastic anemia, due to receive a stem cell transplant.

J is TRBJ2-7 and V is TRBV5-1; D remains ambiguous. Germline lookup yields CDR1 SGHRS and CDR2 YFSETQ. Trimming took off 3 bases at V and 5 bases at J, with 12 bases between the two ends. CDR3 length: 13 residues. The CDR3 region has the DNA TGCGCCAGCAGCTGGTCCCTCCCGGACGAGCAGTACTTC. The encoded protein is CASSWSLPDEQYF.

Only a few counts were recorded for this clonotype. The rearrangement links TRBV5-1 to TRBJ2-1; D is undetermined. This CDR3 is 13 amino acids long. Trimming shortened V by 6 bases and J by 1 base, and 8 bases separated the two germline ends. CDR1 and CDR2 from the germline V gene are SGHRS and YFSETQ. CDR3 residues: CASTHPSYNEQFF. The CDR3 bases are TGCGCCAGCACCCATCCGTCCTACAATGAGCAGTTCTTC.

DNA of the CDR3: TGTGCCAGCAGCCCCGAAAGGGGGGGAGAGACCCAGTACTTC. This translates into CASSPERGGETQYF. The chain links TRBV3-1 to TRBJ2-5, with D perhaps matching TRBD2 (7 bases). Germline V CDR1 and CDR2: LGHDT, YNNKEL (reference sequence). Trimming removed 4 bases from V and 4 bases from J, with 13 bases in between. The CDR3 totals 14 residues.

This chain's CDR3 is CASSQVSVLQETQYF. CDR3 DNA sequence: TGTGCCAGCAGCCAAGTTAGCGTCCTCCAAGAGACCCAGTACTTC. The rearrangement links TRBV4-2 to TRBJ2-5, with D possibly TRBD2 on 5 matching bases. Trimming removed 1 base from V and 1 base from J, with 10 bases in between. Germline V gene sequence: CDR1 LGHNA, CDR2 YNFKEQ. There are 15 residues in the CDR3.

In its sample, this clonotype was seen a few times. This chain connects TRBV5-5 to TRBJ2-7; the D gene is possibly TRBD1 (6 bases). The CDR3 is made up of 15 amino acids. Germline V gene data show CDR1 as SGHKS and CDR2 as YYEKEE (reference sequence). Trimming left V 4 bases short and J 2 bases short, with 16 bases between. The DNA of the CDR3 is TGTGCCAGCAGCCTACTGGACAGCCCAACCTACGAGCAGTACTTC. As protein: CASSLLDSPTYEQYF. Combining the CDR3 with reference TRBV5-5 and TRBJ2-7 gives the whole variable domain DAGVTQSPTHLIKTRGQQVTLRCSPISGHKSVSWYQQVLGQGPQFIFQYYEKEERGRGNFPDRFSARQFPNYSSELNVNALLLGDSALYLCASSLLDSPTYEQYFGPGTRLTVT.

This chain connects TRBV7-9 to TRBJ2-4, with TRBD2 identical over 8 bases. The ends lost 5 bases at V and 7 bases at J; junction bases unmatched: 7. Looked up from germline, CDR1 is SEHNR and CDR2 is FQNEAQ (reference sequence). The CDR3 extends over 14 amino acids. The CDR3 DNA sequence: TGTGCCAGCAGCGCGGGGGGAGGGACGAACATTCAGTACTTC. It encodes CASSAGGGTNIQYF.

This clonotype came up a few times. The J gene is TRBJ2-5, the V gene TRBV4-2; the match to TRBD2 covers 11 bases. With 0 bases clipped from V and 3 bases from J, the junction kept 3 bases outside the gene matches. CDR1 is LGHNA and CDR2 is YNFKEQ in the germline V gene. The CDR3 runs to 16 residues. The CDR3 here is CASSQDLTSGKETQYF. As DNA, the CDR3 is TGTGCCAGCAGCCAAGATCTGACTAGCGGGAAAGAGACCCAGTACTTC.

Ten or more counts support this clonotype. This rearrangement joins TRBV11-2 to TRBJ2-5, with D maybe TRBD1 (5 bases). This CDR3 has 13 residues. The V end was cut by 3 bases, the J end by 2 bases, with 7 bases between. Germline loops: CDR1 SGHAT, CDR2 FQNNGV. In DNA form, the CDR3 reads TGTGCCAGCAGCTTTGGGGCGCAAGAGACCCAGTACTTC. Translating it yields CASSFGAQETQYF. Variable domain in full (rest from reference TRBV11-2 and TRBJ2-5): EAGVAQSPRYKIIEKRQSVAFWCNPISGHATLYWYQQILGQGPKLLIQFQNNGVVDDSQLPKDRFSAERLKGVDSTLKIQPAKLEDSAVYLCASSFGAQETQYFGPGTRLLVL.

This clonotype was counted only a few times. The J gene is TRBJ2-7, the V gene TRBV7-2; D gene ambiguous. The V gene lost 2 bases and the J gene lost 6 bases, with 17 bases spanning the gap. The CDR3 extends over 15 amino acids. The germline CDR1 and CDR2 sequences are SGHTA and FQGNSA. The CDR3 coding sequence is TGTGCCAGCAGCTTACAAGGGCCCGCGACGAGCGAGCAGTACTTC. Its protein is CASSLQGPATSEQYF.

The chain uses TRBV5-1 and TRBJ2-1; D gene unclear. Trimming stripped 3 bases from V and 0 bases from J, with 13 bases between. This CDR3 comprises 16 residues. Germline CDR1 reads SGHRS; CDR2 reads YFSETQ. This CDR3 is CASSWSPASSYNEQFF. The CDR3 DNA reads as TGCGCCAGCAGCTGGTCACCAGCGAGCTCCTACAATGAGCAGTTCTTC.

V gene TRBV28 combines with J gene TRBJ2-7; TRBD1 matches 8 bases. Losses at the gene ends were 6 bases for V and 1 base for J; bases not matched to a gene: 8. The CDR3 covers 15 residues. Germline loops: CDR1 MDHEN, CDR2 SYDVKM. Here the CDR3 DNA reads TGTGCCAGCAGCCCCGGACAGGGCTTTTCCTACGAGCAGTACTTC. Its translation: CASSPGQGFSYEQYF.